This TCR beta chain was recovered during a study of early T cells in non-severe SARS-CoV-2 infection. The CDR3 has 13 residues. The germline CDR1 and CDR2 sequences are MNHEY and SMNVEV (reference sequence). V shed 3 bases and J shed 8 bases, with 10 bases lying between them. TCRdb processed the 5' RACE reads anew with MiXCR; each CDR3 protein has one entry. The table records 88,000 or so distinct CDR3 sequences, 15% of them present only once. The gene calls are TRBV27 and TRBJ2-2, with D perhaps TRBD2 (5 bases). This TCR derives from an adult who was a healthcare worker with PCR-confirmed SARS-CoV-2 infection or an uninfected control (not recorded which). The sequencing input was whole blood. The CDR3 sequence: CASSFRELGELFF. In nucleotides, the CDR3 is TGTGCCAGCAGTTTTCGGGAACTGGGGGAGCTGTTTTTT.